One and the same sample provided the 23 T cell receptor beta chains below, sequenced in a study of blood T cell repertoires in COVID-19. Sequencing used immunoSEQ multiplex PCR; TCRdb keeps in-frame clones, though not all of them. This sample has around 21,000 clones, with 85% to 90% found just once. The sequenced sample consisted of peripheral blood. These receptors were obtained from a human donor in a cohort sampled during active COVID-19.

The chain links TRBV2 to TRBJ2-2, with 7 bases that match TRBD1. This CDR3 region has 16 residues. Trimming cost V 6 bases and J 1 base; bases outside gene matches: 8. Germline lookup yields CDR1 SNHLY and CDR2 FYNNEI. As DNA, the CDR3 is TGTGCCAGCAGGGACCGGGACAGACAGAACACCGGGGAGCTGTTTTTT. This encodes CASRDRDRQNTGELFF.

V usage is TRBV7-2 and J usage is TRBJ1-3; 10 bases align to TRBD1. CDR3 length equals 16 residues. Germline V gene data show CDR1 as SGHTA and CDR2 as FQGNSA. The J segment lost 2 bases and the V segment lost 5 bases, leaving 6 bases of the junction unmatched. The CDR3 loop reads CASSPGGTGAGNTIYF. CDR3 DNA: TGTGCCAGCAGCCCAGGCGGGACAGGGGCTGGAAACACCATATATTTT.

The chain recombines TRBV29-1 with TRBJ1-1; no firm D call. In germline, CDR1 is SQVTM, CDR2 ANQGSEA. Trimming stripped 4 bases from V and 1 base from J, with 7 bases between. The CDR3 consists of 12 residues. CDR3 nucleotides: TGCAGCGTTGGGTTTAGGAACACTGAAGCTTTCTTT. As protein: CSVGFRNTEAFF.

The J gene is TRBJ2-4, the V gene TRBV4-1, with 7 nucleotides matching TRBD2. J lost 1 base, V lost 1 base, and 7 bases had no gene match. The CDR3 extends over 17 amino acids. Germline CDR1 reads MGHRA; CDR2 reads YSYEKL. CDR3 nucleotide sequence: TGCGCCAGCAGCCAAGGAGTAGCGGGTGGCGCCAAAAACATTCAGTACTTC. The encoded protein is CASSQGVAGGAKNIQYF.

The chain employs TRBV5-1 and TRBJ1-3, with TRBD1 identical over 7 bases. V lost 4 bases, J lost 1 base, and 5 bases stayed unmatched. Germline V gives CDR1 SGHRS, CDR2 YFSETQ. The CDR3 covers 15 residues. For the CDR3, the DNA is TGCGCCAGCAGCACCAGGACAGGTTCTGGAAACACCATATATTTT. This gives the protein CASSTRTGSGNTIYF.

V usage is TRBV19 and J usage is TRBJ2-3; D is uncertain. Germline assignment: CDR1 LNHDA and CDR2 SQIVND (reference sequence). The CDR3 has 12 amino acids. V gave up 8 bases and J gave up 0 bases, with 6 bases separating them. The CDR3 coding sequence is TGTGCCAGTCGACAAAGCACAGATACGCAGTATTTT. Its translation is CASRQSTDTQYF.

The V gene is TRBV7-2, the J gene TRBJ2-7; TRBD1 is a possible D gene (5 bases). Trimming pared 4 bases from V and 4 bases from J, leaving 14 bases between. Looked up from germline, CDR1 is SGHTA and CDR2 is FQGNSA. The CDR3 covers 14 residues. CDR3 protein: CASSSRVTLYEQYF. CDR3 sequence (DNA): TGTGCCAGCAGCTCCAGGGTCACCCTATACGAGCAGTACTTC.

The chain combines TRBV18 with TRBJ1-3; D might be TRBD1 (6 bases). Germline lookup yields CDR1 KGHSH and CDR2 LQKENI. Trimming removed 1 base from V and 1 base from J, with 14 bases in between. The CDR3 runs to 17 residues. DNA for the CDR3: TGTGCCAGCTCACCACTGAAAACAGGGATTTCTGGAAACACCATATATTTT. Its translation is CASSPLKTGISGNTIYF.

The chain links TRBV19 to TRBJ2-7; D is perhaps TRBD2 (5 bases). This CDR3 contains 13 residues. The germline CDR1 and CDR2 sequences are LNHDA and SQIVND (reference sequence). The ends were cut back, 8 bases at V and 2 bases at J, with 13 bases in the middle. CDR3 sequence: CASGSGGPYEQYF. For the CDR3, the DNA is TGTGCCAGTGGGAGTGGCGGCCCCTACGAGCAGTACTTC.

This sequence joins TRBV19 and TRBJ2-3, with TRBD1 identical over 7 bases. CDR1 and CDR2 (germline): LNHDA, SQIVND (reference sequence). The V gene end was trimmed by 2 bases and the J gene end by 3 bases; junction bases not matched to a gene: 8. This CDR3 spans 16 amino acids. DNA of the CDR3: TGTGCCAGTAGTATAAGGGGCGACAGGGAGACAGATACGCAGTATTTT. The encoded protein is CASSIRGDRETDTQYF.

J is TRBJ2-7 and V is TRBV6-6; D is unclear. Germline CDR1 and CDR2: MNHNY and SVGAGI (reference sequence). The length of the CDR3 is 12 residues. V lost 1 base, J lost 5 bases, and 6 bases lay in between. This chain's CDR3 is CASSYWRNEQYF. The CDR3, as DNA: TGTGCCAGCAGTTACTGGAGAAACGAGCAGTACTTC.

The chain joins TRBV7-8 to TRBJ2-3, with a tentative D call TRBD1 (6 bases). Trimming stripped 5 bases from V and 3 bases from J, with 12 bases between. This CDR3 comprises 14 residues. The germline gives CDR1 SGHVS, CDR2 FQNEAQ. The CDR3 nucleotides read TGTGCCAGCAGCCCCCAGGGGTCTACAGATACGCAGTATTTT. Translating gives CASSPQGSTDTQYF.

V usage is TRBV6-5 and J usage is TRBJ1-1; possible D gene TRBD1, 5 bases. Between the trimmed V and J ends, which lost 6 bases and 0 bases, there was a span of 11 bases. Germline lookup yields CDR1 MNHEY and CDR2 SVGAGI. This CDR3 region has 14 residues. CDR3 in DNA: TGTGCCAGCAGCTCAGGGATGGTGAACACTGAAGCTTTCTTT. Its protein product is CASSSGMVNTEAFF.

The J gene is TRBJ1-1, the V gene TRBV6-6; the D gene is possibly TRBD1 (5 bases). From germline, CDR1 is MNHNY and CDR2 SVGAGI (reference sequence). CDR3 size: 13 residues. V dropped 8 bases and J dropped 2 bases, with 12 bases sitting between them. The DNA of the CDR3 is TGTGCCAGCCGGCGAACAGGTAACACTGAAGCTTTCTTT. Protein product: CASRRTGNTEAFF.

This clone appeared once. This chain uses TRBV6-1 with TRBJ1-1; D is uncertain. V lost 1 base and J lost 6, with 9 bases in between. The CDR3 sequence is 13 residues long. CDR1 is MNHNS and CDR2 is SASEGT in the germline V gene. The CDR3 coding sequence is TGTGCCAGCAGTGAAGTAAGGACTTCTGAAGCTTTCTTT. This gives the protein CASSEVRTSEAFF.

V gene TRBV5-1 combines with J gene TRBJ2-6; TRBD1 might be the D (5 bases). Trimming left V 2 bases short and J 0 bases short, with 9 bases between. The germline CDR1 and CDR2 sequences are SGHRS and YFSETQ. The CDR3 is made up of 16 amino acids. The CDR3 reads CASSFGHHSGANVLTF. DNA of the CDR3: TGCGCCAGCAGCTTTGGACACCACTCTGGGGCCAACGTCCTGACTTTC.

The J gene is TRBJ2-2, the V gene TRBV5-1; 8 positions match TRBD1. This CDR3 region has 16 residues. Germline CDR1 and CDR2: SGHRS and YFSETQ. Trimming cost V 4 bases and J 5 bases; bases outside gene matches: 10. The CDR3 protein is CASSTLDTGGTGELFF. CDR3 nucleotide sequence: TGCGCCAGCAGCACCCTTGATACAGGGGGAACCGGGGAGCTGTTTTTT.

The V and J genes are TRBV5-1 and TRBJ1-4; TRBD1 agrees at 12 bases. Germline CDR1 SGHRS, CDR2 YFSETQ. CDR3 length equals 18 residues. Germline trimming cut 4 bases from V and 2 bases from J; bases unmatched to any gene: 9. The CDR3 is CASSLGTGGLETNEKLFF. The CDR3 DNA reads TGCGCCAGCAGCCTAGGGACAGGGGGCCTTGAGACTAATGAAAAACTGTTTTTT.

V and J are TRBV2 and TRBJ2-2; 8 nucleotides align to TRBD2. V gave up 3 bases and J gave up 5 bases; unmatched junction bases: 11. The germline CDR1 and CDR2 sequences are SNHLY and FYNNEI. The CDR3 loop spans 17 amino acids. As DNA, the CDR3 is TGTGCCAGCAGTGAGATCTTTAGGACTAGCCGGACCGGGGAGCTGTTTTTT. Translating gives CASSEIFRTSRTGELFF. Drawing the rest from reference TRBV2 and TRBJ2-2, the complete variable domain is EPEVTQTPSHQVTQMGQEVILRCVPISNHLYFYWYRQILGQKVEFLVSFYNNEISEKSEIFDDQFSVERPDGSNFTLKIRSTKLEDSAMYFCASSEIFRTSRTGELFFGEGSRLTVL.

This sequence joins TRBV7-8 and TRBJ1-3; the match to TRBD1 covers 7 bases. V dropped 4 bases and J dropped 0; count of bases not matched to a gene: 15. The CDR3 has 19 amino acids. Germline CDR1 is SGHVS and CDR2 is FQNEAQ. CDR3 in amino acids: CASSCRTGSFNLSGNTIYF. For the CDR3, the DNA is TGTGCCAGCAGCTGCCGGACAGGTTCCTTTAACCTCTCTGGAAACACCATATATTTT.

This chain joins TRBV3-1 (or the pseudogene TRBV3-2) and TRBJ1-2, with D perhaps TRBD1 (5 bases). Trimming took off 6 bases at V and 8 bases at J, with 22 bases between the two ends. Germline CDR1 is LGHDT and CDR2 is YNNKEL (reference sequence). This CDR3 is built from 15 residues. CDR3 protein: CASRDPGRGLGGYTF. The CDR3 nucleotides are TGTGCCAGCAGGGACCCCGGGAGGGGCTTGGGAGGCTACACCTTC.

This rearrangement joins TRBV7-9 to TRBJ1-3; unclear D gene. The CDR3 sequence is 13 residues long. Trimming pared 7 bases from V and 2 bases from J, leaving 9 bases between. Looked up from germline, CDR1 is SEHNR and CDR2 is FQNEAQ (reference sequence). The CDR3 nucleotides are TGTGCCAGCACCGCGATCACTGGAAACACCATATATTTT. It translates to CASTAITGNTIYF.

The V gene is TRBV7-2, the J gene TRBJ1-3; a possible D gene is TRBD1 (6 bases). Trimming left V 1 base short and J 6 bases short, with 13 bases between. This CDR3 is built from 15 residues. Germline loops: CDR1 SGHTA, CDR2 FQGNSA. CDR3 amino acids: CASSLGPTGINTIYF. The CDR3, as DNA: TGTGCCAGCAGCTTAGGGCCTACAGGGATAAACACCATATATTTT.